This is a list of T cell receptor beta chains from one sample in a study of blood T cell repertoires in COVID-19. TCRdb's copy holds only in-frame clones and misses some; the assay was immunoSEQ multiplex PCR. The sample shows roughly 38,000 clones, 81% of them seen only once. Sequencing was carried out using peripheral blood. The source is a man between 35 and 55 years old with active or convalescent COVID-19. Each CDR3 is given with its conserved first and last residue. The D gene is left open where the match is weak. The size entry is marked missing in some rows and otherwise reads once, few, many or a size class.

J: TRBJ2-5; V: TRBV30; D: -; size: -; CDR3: CAWSVLLPLTETQYF; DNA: TGTGCCTGGAGTGTACTACTACCCCTTACGGAGACCCAGTACTTC
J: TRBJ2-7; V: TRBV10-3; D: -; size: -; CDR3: CAISFSPYEQYF; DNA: TGTGCCATCTCCTTTTCCCCCTACGAGCAGTACTTC
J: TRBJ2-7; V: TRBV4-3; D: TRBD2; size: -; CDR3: CASSQGLAGGDEQYF; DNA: TGCGCCAGCAGCCAAGGACTAGCGGGGGGAGACGAGCAGTACTTC
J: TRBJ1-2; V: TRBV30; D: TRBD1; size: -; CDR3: CAWSVNLSGTGTGYTF; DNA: TGTGCCTGGAGTGTAAATTTATCCGGGACAGGGACGGGCTACACCTTC
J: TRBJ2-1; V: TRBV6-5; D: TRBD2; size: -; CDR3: CASTHSGGKHNEQFF; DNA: TGTGCCAGCACCCACTCGGGGGGTAAGCACAATGAGCAGTTCTTC
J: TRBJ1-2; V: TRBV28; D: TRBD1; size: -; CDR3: CASSFAQGAIGYTF; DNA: TGTGCCAGCAGTTTCGCCCAGGGGGCAATTGGCTACACCTTC
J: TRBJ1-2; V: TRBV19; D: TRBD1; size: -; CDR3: CASSPGTGKGNYGYTF; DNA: TGTGCCAGTAGTCCAGGGACAGGGAAGGGGAACTATGGCTACACCTTC
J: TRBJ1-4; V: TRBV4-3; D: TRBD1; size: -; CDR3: CASSQSPGQGNEKLFF; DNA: TGCGCCAGCAGCCAATCCCCGGGACAGGGAAATGAAAAACTGTTTTTT
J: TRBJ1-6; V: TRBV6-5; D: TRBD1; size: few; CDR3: CASSYKQGYSPLHF; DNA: TGTGCCAGCAGTTATAAACAGGGGTATTCACCCCTCCACTTT
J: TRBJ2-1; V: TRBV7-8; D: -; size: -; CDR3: CASSLGGASSYNEQFF; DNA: TGTGCCAGCAGCTTAGGTGGGGCCAGCTCCTACAATGAGCAGTTCTTC
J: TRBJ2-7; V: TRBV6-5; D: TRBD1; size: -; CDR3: CASSIGTGGPYEQYF; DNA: TGTGCCAGCAGTATTGGGACAGGGGGCCCCTACGAGCAGTACTTC
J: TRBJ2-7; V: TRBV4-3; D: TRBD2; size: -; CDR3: CASSQDMLAGDEQYF; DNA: TGCGCCAGCAGCCAAGATATGCTAGCGGGGGACGAGCAGTACTTC
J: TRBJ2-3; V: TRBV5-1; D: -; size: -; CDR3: CASSLQASSTDTQYF; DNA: TGCGCCAGCAGCCTCCAGGCTTCCAGCACAGATACGCAGTATTTT
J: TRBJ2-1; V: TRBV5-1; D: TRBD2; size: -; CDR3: CASSSTSRLAGWNEQFF; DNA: TGCGCCAGCAGCTCCACCAGTAGGCTAGCGGGATGGAATGAGCAGTTCTTC
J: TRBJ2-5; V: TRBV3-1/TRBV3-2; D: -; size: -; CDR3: CASSQGASKKTQYF; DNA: TGTGCCAGCAGCCAAGGGGCTAGCAAAAAGACCCAGTACTTC
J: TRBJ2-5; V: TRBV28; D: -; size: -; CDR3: CASTPGMGHETQYF; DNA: TGTGCCAGCACCCCAGGGATGGGCCATGAGACCCAGTACTTC
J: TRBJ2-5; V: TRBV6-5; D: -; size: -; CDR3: CASRAGTQETQYF; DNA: TGTGCCAGCAGAGCAGGGACACAAGAGACCCAGTACTTC
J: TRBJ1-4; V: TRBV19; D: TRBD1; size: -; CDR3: CATGQGLANEKLFF; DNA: TGTGCCACCGGACAGGGACTGGCTAATGAAAAACTGTTTTTT
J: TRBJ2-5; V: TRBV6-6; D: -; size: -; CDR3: CASSTRGETQYF; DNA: TGTGCCAGCAGTACGAGGGGGGAGACCCAGTACTTC
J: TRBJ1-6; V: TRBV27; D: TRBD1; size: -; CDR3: CASRSGTGEINSPLHF; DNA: TGTGCCAGCCGTTCCGGGACAGGGGAGATAAATTCACCCCTCCACTTT
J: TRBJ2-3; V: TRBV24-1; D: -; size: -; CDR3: CATSDFGGATDTQYF; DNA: TGTGCCACCAGTGATTTTGGTGGGGCGACAGATACGCAGTATTTT
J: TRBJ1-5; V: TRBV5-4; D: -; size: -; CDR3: CASSLPGSNQPQHF; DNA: TGTGCCAGCAGCTTGCCAGGTAGCAATCAGCCCCAGCATTTT
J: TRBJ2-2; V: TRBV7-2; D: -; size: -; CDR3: CASIGVVTGELFF; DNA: TGTGCCAGCATCGGGGTCGTGACCGGGGAGCTGTTTTTT
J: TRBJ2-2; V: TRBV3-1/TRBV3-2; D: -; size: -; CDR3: CASSQGTGPGELFF; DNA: TGTGCCAGCAGCCAAGGCACAGGGCCCGGGGAGCTGTTTTTT
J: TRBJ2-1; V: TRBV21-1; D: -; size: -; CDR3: CASSHRGLLEHSPSYNEQFF; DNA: TGTGCCAGCAGCCACAGGGGGTTACTGGAACATTCCCCCTCCTACAATGAGCAGTTCTTC
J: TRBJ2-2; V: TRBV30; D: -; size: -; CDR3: CAWSSGNTGELFF; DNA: TGTGCCTGGAGCTCGGGGAACACCGGGGAGCTGTTTTTT
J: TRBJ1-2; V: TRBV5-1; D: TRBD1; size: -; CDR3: CASSFGQVARDGYTF; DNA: TGCGCCAGCAGCTTTGGACAGGTGGCCCGTGATGGCTACACCTTC
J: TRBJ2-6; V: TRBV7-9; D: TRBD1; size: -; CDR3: CASSRGQGVSGANVLTF; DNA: TGTGCCAGCAGCCGCGGACAGGGGGTATCCGGGGCCAACGTCCTGACTTTC
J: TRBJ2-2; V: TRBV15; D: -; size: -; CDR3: CATSSPRQRETGELFF; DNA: TGTGCCACCAGCAGTCCGCGACAGAGAGAGACCGGGGAGCTGTTTTTT
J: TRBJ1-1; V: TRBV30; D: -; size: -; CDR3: CAWRPLLKDTVGNTEAFF; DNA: TGTGCCTGGAGGCCTCTCCTAAAAGACACTGTCGGAAACACTGAAGCTTTCTTT
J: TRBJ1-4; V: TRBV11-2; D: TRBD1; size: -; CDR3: CASSLDFPGGGEKLFF; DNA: TGTGCCAGCAGCTTAGATTTCCCAGGGGGAGGAGAAAAACTGTTTTTT
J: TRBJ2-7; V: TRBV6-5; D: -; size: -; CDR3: CASSYLASLHEQYF; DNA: TGTGCCAGCAGTTACTTGGCTAGTCTCCACGAGCAGTACTTC
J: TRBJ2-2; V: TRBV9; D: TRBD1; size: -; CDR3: CASSRQGSRAGELFF; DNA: TGTGCCAGCAGCCGACAGGGTAGTAGGGCCGGGGAGCTGTTTTTT
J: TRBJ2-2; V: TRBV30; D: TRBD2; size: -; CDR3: CAWSRSISGSNTGELFF; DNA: TGTGCCTGGAGTCGATCGATTAGCGGGAGTAACACCGGGGAGCTGTTTTTT
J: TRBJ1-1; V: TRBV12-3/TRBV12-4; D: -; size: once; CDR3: CASSLGLGREAFF; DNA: TGTGCCAGCAGTTTAGGTTTGGGCAGAGAAGCTTTCTTT
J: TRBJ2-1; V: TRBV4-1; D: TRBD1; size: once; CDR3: CASRNGTGINEQFF; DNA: TGCGCCAGCAGGAATGGGACAGGGATCAATGAGCAGTTCTTC
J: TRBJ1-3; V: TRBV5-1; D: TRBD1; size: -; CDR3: CASSLVGQGTGNTIYF; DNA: TGCGCCAGCAGCTTGGTGGGACAGGGAACTGGAAACACCATATATTTT
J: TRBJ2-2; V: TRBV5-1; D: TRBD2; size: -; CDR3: CASSLNLRLAGGSNTGELFF; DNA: TGCGCCAGCAGCTTGAATTTGAGGTTAGCGGGAGGTTCGAACACCGGGGAGCTGTTTTTT
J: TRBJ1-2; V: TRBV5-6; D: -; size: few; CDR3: CASSLAGVGNYGYTF; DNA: TGTGCCAGCAGCTTGGCCGGGGTGGGGAACTATGGCTACACCTTC
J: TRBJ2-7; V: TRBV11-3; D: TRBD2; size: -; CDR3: CASSFKTPPGGSYEQYF; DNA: TGTGCCAGCAGCTTCAAGACCCCCCCGGGGGGAAGCTACGAGCAGTACTTC
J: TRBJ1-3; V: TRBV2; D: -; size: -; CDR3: CASREQGSGNTIYF; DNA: TGTGCCAGCAGGGAACAGGGATCTGGAAACACCATATATTTT
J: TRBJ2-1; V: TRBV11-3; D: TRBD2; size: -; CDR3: CASSLLAGSYNEQFF; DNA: TGTGCCAGCAGCTTACTAGCGGGAAGCTACAATGAGCAGTTCTTC
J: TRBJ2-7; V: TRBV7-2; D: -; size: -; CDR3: CASSLEGPQGRKYF; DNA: TGTGCCAGCAGCTTAGAGGGCCCTCAGGGTCGCAAGTACTTC
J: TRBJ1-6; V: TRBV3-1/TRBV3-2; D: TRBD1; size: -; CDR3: CASSPTGDNSPLHF; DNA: TGTGCCAGCAGCCCTACAGGGGATAATTCACCCCTCCACTTT
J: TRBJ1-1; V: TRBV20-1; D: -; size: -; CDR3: CSALGGTEAFF; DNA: TGCAGTGCTTTGGGAGGCACTGAAGCTTTCTTT
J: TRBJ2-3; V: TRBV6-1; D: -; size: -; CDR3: CASSDRSRLWYF; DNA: TGTGCCAGCAGTGATCGGAGCCGACTGTGGTATTTT
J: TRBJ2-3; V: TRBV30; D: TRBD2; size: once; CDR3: CAWSVAIRRLAGSSTDTQYF; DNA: TGTGCCTGGAGTGTAGCCATTCGGAGACTAGCGGGGTCTAGCACAGATACGCAGTATTTT
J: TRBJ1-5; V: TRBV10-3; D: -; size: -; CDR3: CAISQGRQPQHF; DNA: TGTGCCATCAGTCAGGGGCGTCAGCCCCAGCATTTT
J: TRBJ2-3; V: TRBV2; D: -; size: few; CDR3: CASNGVGTDTQYF; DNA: TGTGCCAGCAACGGAGTGGGCACAGATACGCAGTATTTT
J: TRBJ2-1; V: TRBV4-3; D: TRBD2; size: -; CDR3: CASSQDDPGGYNEQFF; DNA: TGCGCCAGCAGCCAAGATGATCCGGGGGGGTACAATGAGCAGTTCTTC
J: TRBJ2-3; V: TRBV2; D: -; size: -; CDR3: CASSERRGGTDTQYF; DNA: TGTGCCAGCAGTGAACGGCGGGGAGGCACAGATACGCAGTATTTT
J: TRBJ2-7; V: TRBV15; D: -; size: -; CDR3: CATSRDRDNRMGNSYEQYF; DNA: TGTGCCACCAGCAGAGACCGGGATAACCGAATGGGAAACTCCTACGAGCAGTACTTC
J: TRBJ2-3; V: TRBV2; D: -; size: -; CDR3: CASSDMTRSADTQYF; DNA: TGTGCCAGCAGTGATATGACTAGAAGTGCAGATACGCAGTATTTT
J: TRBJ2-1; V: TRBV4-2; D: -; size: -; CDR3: CASSQDSGSNEQFF; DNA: TGTGCCAGCAGCCAAGATTCAGGGTCCAATGAGCAGTTCTTC